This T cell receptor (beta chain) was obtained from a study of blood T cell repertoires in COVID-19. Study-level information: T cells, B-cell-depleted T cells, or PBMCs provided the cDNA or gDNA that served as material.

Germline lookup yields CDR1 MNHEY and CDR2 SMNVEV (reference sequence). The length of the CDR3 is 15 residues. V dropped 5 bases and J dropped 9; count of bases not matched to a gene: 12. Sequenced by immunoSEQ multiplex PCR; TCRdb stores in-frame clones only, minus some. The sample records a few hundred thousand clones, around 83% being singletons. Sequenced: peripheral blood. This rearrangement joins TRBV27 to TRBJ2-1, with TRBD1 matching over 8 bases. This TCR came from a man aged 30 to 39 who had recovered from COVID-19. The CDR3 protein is CASSPRDRSGSEQFF. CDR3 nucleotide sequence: TGTGCCAGCAGTCCCCGGGACAGGTCGGGAAGTGAGCAGTTCTTC.